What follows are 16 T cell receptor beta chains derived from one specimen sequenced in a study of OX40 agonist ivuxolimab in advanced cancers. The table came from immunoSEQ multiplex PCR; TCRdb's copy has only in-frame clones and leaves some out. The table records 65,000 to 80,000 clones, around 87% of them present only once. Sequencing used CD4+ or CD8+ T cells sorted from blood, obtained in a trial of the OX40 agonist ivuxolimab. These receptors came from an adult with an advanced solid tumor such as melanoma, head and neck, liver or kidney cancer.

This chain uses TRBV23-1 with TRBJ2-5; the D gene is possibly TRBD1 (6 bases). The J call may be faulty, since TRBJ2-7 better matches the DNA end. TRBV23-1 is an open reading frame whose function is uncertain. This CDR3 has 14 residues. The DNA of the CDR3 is TGCGCCAGCTGCCTGGAAAAGGGGGCCTACGAGCAGTACTTC. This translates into CASCLEKGAYEQYF.

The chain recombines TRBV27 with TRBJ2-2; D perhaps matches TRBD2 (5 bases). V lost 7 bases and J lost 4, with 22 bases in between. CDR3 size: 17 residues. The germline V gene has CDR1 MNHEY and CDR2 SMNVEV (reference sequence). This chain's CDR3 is CASTSRPPGVGTGELFF. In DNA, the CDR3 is TGTGCCAGCACTTCCCGCCCCCCCGGGGTAGGCACCGGGGAGCTGTTTTTT.

DNA for the CDR3: TGTGCCAGCAGCTTTAATCCAACAATGGGGAACGAGCAGTACTTC. The encoded protein is CASSFNPTMGNEQYF. The chain carries TRBV7-6 and TRBJ2-7; D gene uncertain. The germline V and J ends were trimmed by 3 bases and 5 bases, with 17 bases remaining between them. The CDR3 loop spans 15 amino acids. CDR1 is SGHVS, CDR2 FNYEAQ, per germline.

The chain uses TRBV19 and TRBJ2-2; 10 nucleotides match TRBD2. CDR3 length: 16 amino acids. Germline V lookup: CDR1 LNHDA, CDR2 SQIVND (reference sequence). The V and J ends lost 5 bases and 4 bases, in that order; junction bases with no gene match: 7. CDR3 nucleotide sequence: TGTGCCAGTAGTTCTAGCGGGAGCTTTCTCACCGGGGAGCTGTTTTTT. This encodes CASSSSGSFLTGELFF.

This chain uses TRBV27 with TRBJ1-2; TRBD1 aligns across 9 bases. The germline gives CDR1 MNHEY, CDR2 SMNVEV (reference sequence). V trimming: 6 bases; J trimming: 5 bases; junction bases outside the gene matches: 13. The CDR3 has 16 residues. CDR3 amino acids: CASSPAAGQGKYGYTF. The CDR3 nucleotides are TGTGCCAGCAGCCCCGCCGCGGGACAGGGAAAATATGGCTACACCTTC.

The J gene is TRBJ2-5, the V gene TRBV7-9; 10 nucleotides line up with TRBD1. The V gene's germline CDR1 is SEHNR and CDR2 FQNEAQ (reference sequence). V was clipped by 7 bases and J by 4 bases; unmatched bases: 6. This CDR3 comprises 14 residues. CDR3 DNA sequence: TGTGCCAGCACCCCGGGACAGGGGACAGAGACCCAGTACTTC. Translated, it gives CASTPGQGTETQYF.

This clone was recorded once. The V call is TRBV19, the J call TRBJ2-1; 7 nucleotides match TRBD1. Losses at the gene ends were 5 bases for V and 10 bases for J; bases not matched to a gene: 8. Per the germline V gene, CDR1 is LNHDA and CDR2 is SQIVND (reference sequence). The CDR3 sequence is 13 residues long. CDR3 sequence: CASSLRTGEEQFF. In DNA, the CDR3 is TGTGCCAGTAGTCTTAGGACAGGAGAGGAGCAGTTCTTC. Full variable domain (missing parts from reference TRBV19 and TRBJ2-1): DGGITQSPKYLFRKEGQNVTLSCEQNLNHDAMYWYRQDPGQGLRLIYYSQIVNDFQKGDIAEGYSVSREKKESFPLTVTSAQKNPTAFYLCASSLRTGEEQFFGPGTRLTVL.

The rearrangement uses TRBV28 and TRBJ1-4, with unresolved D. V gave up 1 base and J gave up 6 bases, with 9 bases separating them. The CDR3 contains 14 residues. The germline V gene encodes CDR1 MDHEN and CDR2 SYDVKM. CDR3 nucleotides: TGTGCCAGCAGTTTATTGGCCGGGGATGAAAAACTGTTTTTT. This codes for CASSLLAGDEKLFF.

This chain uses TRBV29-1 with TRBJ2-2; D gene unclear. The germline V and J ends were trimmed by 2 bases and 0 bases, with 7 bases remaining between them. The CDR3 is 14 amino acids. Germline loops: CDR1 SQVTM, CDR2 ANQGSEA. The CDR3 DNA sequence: TGCAGCGTTGAAACCCCCACGAACACCGGGGAGCTGTTTTTT. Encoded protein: CSVETPTNTGELFF.

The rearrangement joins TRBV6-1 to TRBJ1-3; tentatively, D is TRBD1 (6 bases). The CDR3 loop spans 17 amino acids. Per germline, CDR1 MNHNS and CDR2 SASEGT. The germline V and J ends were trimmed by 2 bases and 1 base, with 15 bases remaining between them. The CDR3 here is CASSELAAGASGNTIYF. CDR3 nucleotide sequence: TGTGCCAGCAGTGAATTAGCAGCGGGGGCATCTGGAAACACCATATATTTT.

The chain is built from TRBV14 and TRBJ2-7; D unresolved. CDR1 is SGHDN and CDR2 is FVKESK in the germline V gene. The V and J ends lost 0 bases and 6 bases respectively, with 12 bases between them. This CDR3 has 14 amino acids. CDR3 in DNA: TGTGCCAGCAGCCAAGATCATAGCTGGGGCGAGCAGTACTTC. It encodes CASSQDHSWGEQYF.

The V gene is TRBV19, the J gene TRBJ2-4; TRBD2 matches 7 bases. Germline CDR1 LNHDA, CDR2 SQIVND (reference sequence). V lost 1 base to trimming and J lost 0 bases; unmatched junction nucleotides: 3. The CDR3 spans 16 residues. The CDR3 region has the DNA TGTGCCAGTAGTATAGCTAGCGGCCTAGCCAAAAACATTCAGTACTTC. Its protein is CASSIASGLAKNIQYF.

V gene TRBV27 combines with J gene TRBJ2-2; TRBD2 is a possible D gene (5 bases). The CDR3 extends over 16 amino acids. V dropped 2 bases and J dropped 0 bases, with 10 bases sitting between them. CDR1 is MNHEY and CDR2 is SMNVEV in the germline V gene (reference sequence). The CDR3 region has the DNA TGTGCCAGCAGTTTAAAGCCTAGCACGAACACCGGGGAGCTGTTTTTT. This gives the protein CASSLKPSTNTGELFF.

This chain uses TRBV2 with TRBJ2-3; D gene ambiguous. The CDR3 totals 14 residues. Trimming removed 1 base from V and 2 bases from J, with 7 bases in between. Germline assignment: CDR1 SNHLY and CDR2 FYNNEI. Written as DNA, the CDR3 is TGTGCCAGCAGTGAAGGACATAACACAGATACGCAGTATTTT. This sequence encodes CASSEGHNTDTQYF.

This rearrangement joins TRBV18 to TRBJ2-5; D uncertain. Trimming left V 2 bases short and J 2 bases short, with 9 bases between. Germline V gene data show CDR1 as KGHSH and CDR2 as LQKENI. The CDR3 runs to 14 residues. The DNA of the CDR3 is TGTGCCAGCTCACCAGTTCGGCTGCAAGAGACCCAGTACTTC. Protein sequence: CASSPVRLQETQYF.

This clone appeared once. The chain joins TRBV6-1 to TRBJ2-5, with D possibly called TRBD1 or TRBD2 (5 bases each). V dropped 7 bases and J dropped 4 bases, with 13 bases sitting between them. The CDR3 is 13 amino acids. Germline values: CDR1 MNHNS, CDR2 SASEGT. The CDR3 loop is CASTEKGRETQYF. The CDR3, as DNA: TGTGCCAGCACCGAAAAGGGGAGAGAGACCCAGTACTTC.